The rows below give T cell receptor beta chains drawn from one sample of a study of cytomegalovirus exposure and HLA in healthy donors. The protocol was immunoSEQ multiplex PCR, while the TCRdb copy is restricted to in-frame clones and leaves out a portion. This table holds 120,000 to 150,000 clones, roughly 82% found once. The sample comprised PBMCs. The receptor set was obtained from a man aged 25-40 years in good health and CMV-seropositive. Each CDR3 is given with its conserved first and last residue.

TRBV15	TRBJ2-1	CATSRLAVNEQFF
TRBV25-1	TRBJ1-2	CASSSGAQGYTF
TRBV7-9	TRBJ1-1	CASSPQGASGTEAFF
TRBV7-9	TRBJ1-2	CSSSLDYYGYTF
TRBV29-1	TRBJ2-2	CSYEDTGELFF
TRBV15	TRBJ2-3	CATSRKGLAGVYF
TRBV30	TRBJ1-2	CACRDSYGYTF
TRBV12-5	TRBJ2-7	CASGLVQGANYEQYF
TRBV7-9	TRBJ2-6	CASSLRKLGGANVLTF
TRBV30	TRBJ1-1	CAWTEGGTEAFF
TRBV28	TRBJ1-5	CASSLGTDRKDNQPQHF
TRBV5-6	TRBJ2-7	CASSFYGQDYEQYF
TRBV4-1	TRBJ2-2	CASSHPWGEGAGELFF
TRBV9	TRBJ2-2	CASSVDRIATGELFF
TRBV5-1	TRBJ2-5	CASSLVPGTQETQYF
TRBV5-4	TRBJ2-3	CASSFYRGGSTDTQYF
TRBV25-1	TRBJ2-5	CASSEGRAGVGVRETQYF
TRBV7-2	TRBJ2-7	CASSLNRATSSYEQYF
TRBV7-8	TRBJ1-1	CAISSIKGRGTEAFF
TRBV30	TRBJ2-1	CAWSVASGSSYNEQFF
TRBV28	TRBJ1-3	CASSRGLPRRSGNTIYF
TRBV28	TRBJ1-5	CASSLITGVNQPQHF
TRBV19	TRBJ2-6	CASSILASSGANVLTF
TRBV19	TRBJ1-2	CASRGQGWVDGYTF
TRBV5-1	TRBJ2-2	CASSEQGQVGELFF
TRBV5-1	TRBJ2-3	CASSLAVSGSTDTQYF
TRBV29-1	TRBJ1-3	CSVRTGASGNTIYF
TRBV28	TRBJ1-5	CASSFRTGVQPQHF
TRBV2	TRBJ2-1	CASSGSGYNEQFF
TRBV6-6	TRBJ2-1	CASSYGGGGYNEQFF
TRBV4-1	TRBJ2-5	CASSQGASIGGETQYF
TRBV28	TRBJ1-4	CASSPGQGLWGEKLFF
TRBV28	TRBJ2-3	CASSPTSGSGTDTQYF
TRBV27	TRBJ2-3	CASSPGLANTDTQYF
TRBV29-1	TRBJ2-1	CSVYRRDSAYNEQFF
TRBV6-5	TRBJ2-3	CASSYSTGWDTQYF
TRBV5-1	TRBJ1-1	CASSLGRGNEAFF
TRBV29-1	TRBJ1-4	CSVDSGALNEKLFF
TRBV30	TRBJ1-2	CAWSNRGNYGYTF
TRBV28	TRBJ2-5	CASKSQGLGQETQYF
TRBV7-9	TRBJ2-1	CASSLAQGTYNEQFF